This T cell receptor beta chain came from a study of read filtering for tumor transcriptome and immune sequencing. Study overall: R-ISS stage counts were 8 or 9 for I, approximately 16 for II, roughly seven for III. Study-wide results and caveats: Compared with RNA-seq, IR-seq gave much higher clonotype depth and reliability. Dropping single-read clonotypes raised IR-seq and RNA-seq shared-clonotype correlation. The CD138-negative fraction was mixed bone marrow immune cells, not pure T cells.

From around 440 ng of RNA, a library with molecular barcoded alpha/delta and beta/gamma adaptors was made. TCRdb redid the calling of the reads with MiXCR, one entry per CDR3 protein. The data hold around 26,000 distinct CDR3 sequences, with roughly an eighth observed a single time. This CDR3 has 14 residues. CDR1 MDHEN and CDR2 SYDVKM come from the germline V gene. Remarks on this clonotype: Its antigen remains unidentified. Germline is not matched at one junction end, which may reflect a read error.

Input material: a population of CD138-negative cells sorted from bone marrow. The rearrangement links TRBV28 to TRBJ2-1, with a weak D call TRBD1 (6 bases). This TCR derives from a donor aged 40 or over with multiple myeloma. CDR3 in DNA: TGTGCCACCAGCAAAAGGGGGACAATCAATGTGCAGTTCTTC. It yields the protein CATSKRGTINVQFF.